One sample yielded the 26 T cell receptor beta chains listed below, sequenced in a study of response to subunit inactivated influenza vaccine. A single record per CDR3 protein comes from TCRdb applying MiXCR to the RT-PCR reads. The sample lists a few hundred thousand distinct CDR3 sequences, about 14% seen once, with 11% in the top ten. This sample comprised PBMCs from blood, obtained less than 13 days after vaccination. All receptors come from a man aged 50-59 years who received an inactivated influenza vaccine.

Note on this clonotype: The conserved phenylalanine or tryptophan normally closing the CDR3 is absent here, so this likely arose from a read error. The chain couples TRBV7-2 to TRBJ2-7; weak D call: TRBD2 (6 bases). The V and J ends lost 6 bases and 2 bases respectively, with 11 bases between them. CDR1 and CDR2 from the germline V gene are SGHTA and FQGNSA. This CDR3 has 13 residues. CDR3 in DNA: TGTGCCAGCAGTTGGCGGGATACCTACGAGCAGTACCTC. It yields the protein CASSWRDTYEQYL.

This chain joins TRBV29-1 and TRBJ2-7; D might be TRBD1 or TRBD2, each matching 5 bases. The V end lost 3 bases, the J end lost 3 bases, and 15 bases lay between the germline ends. Germline V gene sequence: CDR1 SQVTM, CDR2 ANQGSEA. CDR3 length: 14 residues. The chain's CDR3 is CSVDGGQGYYEQYF. The CDR3 region has the DNA TGCAGCGTTGATGGCGGGCAGGGCTACTACGAGCAGTACTTC.

This clonotype was detected a few times. V usage is TRBV12-3 or TRBV12-4 and J usage is TRBJ2-3, with D unclear. V was clipped by 2 bases and J by 9 bases, with 6 bases between them. The CDR3 totals 11 residues. CDR3 in amino acids: CASSLRLTQYF. Here the CDR3 DNA reads TGTGCCAGCAGTTTAAGGCTGACGCAGTATTTT.

This chain connects TRBV7-8 to TRBJ1-1; TRBD1 aligns across 8 bases. The trim removed 2 bases at V and 4 bases at J, leaving 6 bases unmatched. This CDR3 contains 15 residues. Germline V gene lookup returns CDR1 SGHVS and CDR2 FQNEAQ. The CDR3, as DNA: TGTGCCAGCAGCTTATTATCAGGGGGCGGCACTGAAGCTTTCTTT. The encoded protein is CASSLLSGGGTEAFF.

This sequence joins TRBV11-2 and TRBJ2-7; 9 bases align to TRBD1. The V gene end was trimmed by 3 bases and the J gene end by 2 bases; junction bases not matched to a gene: 5. This CDR3 region has 15 residues. Germline lookup yields CDR1 SGHAT and CDR2 FQNNGV. CDR3 sequence (DNA): TGTGCCAGCAGCTTGCCGGGACAGGGAACCTACGAGCAGTACTTC. Its translation: CASSLPGQGTYEQYF.

The sample holds a few counts of this clonotype. The chain combines TRBV28 with TRBJ2-5; D may be TRBD2 (6 bases). The germline V gene has CDR1 MDHEN and CDR2 SYDVKM. Between the trimmed V and J ends, which lost 10 bases and 4 bases, there was a span of 19 bases. The CDR3 runs 14 residues. This chain's CDR3 is CATITRGFGETQYF. The CDR3 bases are TGTGCCACTATAACCCGGGGGTTCGGAGAGACCCAGTACTTC.

This clonotype was seen a handful of times. The genes are TRBV7-9 and TRBJ2-1; D is undetermined. This CDR3 is built from 16 residues. Germline CDR1 is SEHNR and CDR2 is FQNEAQ (reference sequence). V gave up 1 base and J gave up 6 bases, with 16 bases separating them. The CDR3 region has the DNA TGTGCCAGCAGCTTAGGGTCGTACCAGTCGTTCAATGAGCAGTTCTTC. As protein: CASSLGSYQSFNEQFF.

V gene TRBV14 combines with J gene TRBJ2-1, with 10 nucleotides matching TRBD1. The CDR3 consists of 16 residues. CDR1 and CDR2 (germline): SGHDN, FVKESK. V was clipped by 5 bases and J by 6 bases; unmatched bases: 10. The CDR3 DNA sequence: TGTGCCAGCAGCGGACCCCGACAGGGGGCGCGCAATGAGCAGTTCTTC. It is translated as CASSGPRQGARNEQFF.

The chain joins TRBV7-9 to TRBJ2-7; TRBD1 aligns across 9 bases. Germline CDR1 is SEHNR and CDR2 is FQNEAQ (reference sequence). Trimming took 2 bases from V and 3 from J; bases not matched to a gene: 2. The CDR3 totals 14 residues. CDR3 bases: TGTGCCAGCAGCTTAATGGGACAGGGCTACGAGCAGTACTTC. Translating gives CASSLMGQGYEQYF.

The sample holds many counts of this clonotype. The rearrangement links TRBV20-1 to TRBJ2-3; D is uncertain. Trimming shortened V by 2 bases and J by 2 bases, and 5 bases separated the two germline ends. Germline V gene lookup returns CDR1 DFQATT and CDR2 SNEGSKA (reference sequence). This CDR3 comprises 12 residues. The CDR3 loop reads CSARWHTDTQYF. CDR3 DNA sequence: TGCAGTGCTAGATGGCACACAGATACGCAGTATTTT.

The chain has TRBV4-2 and TRBJ1-4, with D possibly being TRBD1 (5 bases). V lost 1 base and J lost 8, with 14 bases in between. Germline V gene lookup returns CDR1 LGHNA and CDR2 YNFKEQ. CDR3 length: 15 amino acids. The CDR3 loop reads CASSQGDGVQEKLFF. The CDR3 nucleotides read TGTGCCAGCAGCCAAGGGGACGGTGTTCAAGAAAAACTGTTTTTT.

The chain couples TRBV27 to TRBJ2-1; 11 bases align to TRBD1. With 3 bases clipped from V and 5 bases from J, the junction kept 3 bases outside the gene matches. This CDR3 comprises 15 residues. Germline lookup yields CDR1 MNHEY and CDR2 SMNVEV (reference sequence). CDR3 amino acids: CASSFGTGGNNEQFF. In nucleotides, the CDR3 is TGTGCCAGCAGTTTCGGGACAGGGGGTAACAATGAGCAGTTCTTC.

In its sample, this clonotype was seen many times. The chain joins TRBV15 to TRBJ2-5; D not resolved. CDR1 and CDR2 from the germline V gene are LNHNV and YYDKDF (reference sequence). V was shortened by 6 bases and J by 9 bases, with 17 bases between the two germline ends. The CDR3 loop spans 13 amino acids. CDR3 nucleotide sequence: TGTGCCACCAGTATGGACCGGTTGGAAGCCCAGTACTTC. It is translated as CATSMDRLEAQYF.

This clonotype has a handful of counts. The chain employs TRBV9 and TRBJ2-2; D not resolved. This CDR3 spans 12 amino acids. The germline V and J ends were trimmed by 2 bases and 8 bases, with 7 bases remaining between them. CDR1 is SGDLS, CDR2 YYNGEE, per germline. The CDR3 region is CASSVNGGELFF. As DNA, the CDR3 is TGTGCCAGCAGCGTTAACGGGGGGGAGCTGTTTTTT.

The rearrangement uses TRBV24-1 and TRBJ2-2, with unresolved D. V lost 7 bases and J lost 1, with 18 bases in between. Germline V gene data show CDR1 as KGHDR and CDR2 as SFDVKD. CDR3 length: 17 amino acids. CDR3 bases: TGTGCCACCAGACCCTCAGGACCCGGGCTGAACACCGGGGAGCTGTTTTTT. As protein: CATRPSGPGLNTGELFF.

The chain combines TRBV28 with TRBJ2-7; the match to TRBD1 covers 11 bases. The junction had 6 bases not matched to a gene; V was cut back by 5 bases and J by 3 bases. The germline V gene has CDR1 MDHEN and CDR2 SYDVKM. The CDR3 spans 15 residues. CDR3 sequence: CASSPRTGGVYEQYF. DNA of the CDR3: TGTGCCAGCAGTCCCCGGACAGGGGGCGTCTACGAGCAGTACTTC.

V and J are TRBV4-1 and TRBJ1-2; TRBD1 matches 7 bases. The CDR3 has 16 residues. CDR1 and CDR2 from the germline V gene are MGHRA and YSYEKL. The V segment lost 2 bases and the J segment 4 bases; nucleotides outside the gene matches: 10. The CDR3 protein is CASSQTGTEFLYGYTF. CDR3 nucleotide sequence: TGCGCCAGCAGCCAAACCGGGACAGAATTTCTCTATGGCTACACCTTC.

This clonotype was recorded a few times. The gene calls are TRBV12-3 or TRBV12-4 and TRBJ2-3; 9 bases match TRBD2. The CDR3 length is 15 residues. J was trimmed by 0 bases and V by 5 bases; bases with no gene match: 3. The CDR3 DNA sequence: TGTGCCAGCAGTAGACTAGCGGATAGCACAGATACGCAGTATTTT. Translated: CASSRLADSTDTQYF.

This clonotype was seen repeatedly, ten times or more. V gene TRBV12-3 or TRBV12-4 combines with J gene TRBJ1-1; no clear D. V was cut by 2 bases and J by 4 bases, with 11 bases left in between. The CDR3 contains 14 residues. CDR3 sequence (DNA): TGTGCCAGCAGTTTAATGTGGGGTGGCACTGAAGCTTTCTTT. It yields the protein CASSLMWGGTEAFF.

This clonotype was observed a handful of times. This chain links TRBV5-1 with TRBJ2-7; D gene unclear. Trimming removed 3 bases from V and 2 bases from J, with 18 bases in between. The CDR3 has 16 residues. Germline CDR1 reads SGHRS; CDR2 reads YFSETQ. In DNA, the CDR3 is TGCGCCAGCAGCTCATCTTGGTCCCCCAAACCCTACGAGCAGTACTTC. It yields the protein CASSSSWSPKPYEQYF. Full variable domain (rest looked up from reference TRBV5-1 and TRBJ2-7): KAGVTQTPRYLIKTRGQQVTLSCSPISGHRSVSWYQQTPGQGLQFLFEYFSETQRNKGNFPGRFSGRQFSNSRSEMNVSTLELGDSALYLCASSSSWSPKPYEQYFGPGTRLTVT.

There are a few counts of this clonotype. This chain uses TRBV11-2 with TRBJ2-6; D gene ambiguous. Trimming shortened V by 3 bases and J by 1 base, and 19 bases separated the two germline ends. The germline gives CDR1 SGHAT, CDR2 FQNNGV. CDR3 length equals 19 residues. CDR3 coding DNA: TGTGCCAGCAGCTTCGGCTCAGGTAGACCAGGTTCTGGGGCCAACGTCCTGACTTTC. This gives the protein CASSFGSGRPGSGANVLTF.

This clonotype was picked up a small number of times. V is TRBV7-8 and J is TRBJ2-5, with 11 bases that match TRBD2. J was trimmed by 5 bases and V by 5 bases; bases with no gene match: 10. This CDR3 is 16 amino acids long. Germline V gene data show CDR1 as SGHVS and CDR2 as FQNEAQ. The CDR3 loop reads CASSRWTSGLSETQYF. The CDR3, as DNA: TGTGCCAGCAGCCGCTGGACTAGCGGGCTATCGGAGACCCAGTACTTC.

The chain links TRBV27 to TRBJ2-2, with 8 bases matching TRBD2. The CDR3 spans 16 residues. J gave up 5 bases and V 4 bases, and 9 bases lay outside the gene matches. Germline assignment: CDR1 MNHEY and CDR2 SMNVEV (reference sequence). CDR3 sequence (DNA): TGTGCCAGCAGTTATTTTCCGGGAGGGCGAACCGGGGAGCTGTTTTTT. Protein product: CASSYFPGGRTGELFF.

V usage is TRBV9 and J usage is TRBJ1-3; maybe TRBD1 (5 bases). CDR1 and CDR2 (germline): SGDLS, YYNGEE. This CDR3 contains 15 residues. V shed 2 bases and J shed 4 bases, with 13 bases lying between them. Here the CDR3 reads CASSVGSGGGNTIYF. CDR3 DNA: TGTGCCAGCAGCGTCGGCAGCGGGGGAGGAAACACCATATATTTT. Full variable domain (rest looked up from reference TRBV9 and TRBJ1-3): DSGVTQTPKHLITATGQRVTLRCSPRSGDLSVYWYQQSLDQGLQFLIQYYNGEERAKGNILERFSAQQFPDLHSELNLSSLELGDSALYFCASSVGSGGGNTIYFGEGSWLTVV.

CDR3 sequence (DNA): TGCAGCGTTGAATGGACTAGCGGAACCGCCTACGAGCAGTACTTC. Amino acid sequence: CSVEWTSGTAYEQYF. This sequence joins TRBV29-1 and TRBJ2-7, with 10 positions matching TRBD2. The germline gives CDR1 SQVTM, CDR2 ANQGSEA. V lost 2 bases to trimming and J lost 2 bases; unmatched junction nucleotides: 6. CDR3 size: 15 residues.

The gene calls are TRBV20-1 and TRBJ2-1; D perhaps matches TRBD2 (6 bases). This CDR3 region has 15 residues. Germline CDR1 is DFQATT and CDR2 is SNEGSKA (reference sequence). Trimming left V 5 bases short and J 9 bases short, with 23 bases between. This CDR3 reads CSAGRGTGPSREQFF. Written as DNA, the CDR3 is TGCAGTGCTGGCCGCGGGACTGGGCCTAGTCGTGAGCAGTTCTTC.